The clone carrying this T cell receptor (beta chain) came up many times. Its antigen is currently unknown. From germline, CDR1 is MDHEN and CDR2 SYDVKM. V lost 8 bases, J lost 3 bases, and 3 bases stayed unmatched. The CDR3 spans 13 residues. These data originate in a study of T cells in Graves' hyperthyroidism and ophthalmopathy. Notes on the study in general: Stable hyperthyroidism and ophthalmopathy were separated using 13 V-J signatures. The model's output predicted ophthalmopathy at a median of approximately 6.5 months prior to onset.

Researchers amplified the TCR beta CDR3 regions from RNA transcripts. Primed by the HTBI set, a first-round RT-PCR was run on the TCR CDR3. TCRdb used MiXCR to reprocess the multiplex PCR reads, holding one entry per CDR3 protein. The sample carries hundreds of thousands of distinct CDR3 sequences, roughly 25% recorded once. Under 3 months was the duration of disease in ophthalmopathy patients, who also had a Clinical Activity Score of at least 3 and a NOSPECS grade of at least 4. Uncontrolled infection, other autoimmune disease, pregnancy or lactation barred patients from enrollment. The rearrangement joins TRBV28 to TRBJ2-7, with TRBD1 identical over 11 bases. Sequencing was done on a sample of blood. This TCR was sampled from a woman under 40 with Graves' ophthalmopathy. CDR3 bases: TGTGCCAGCTTCGGGACAGGGGGCTACGAGCAGTACTTC. This sequence encodes CASFGTGGYEQYF.